This T cell receptor (beta chain) emerged from a study of T cell repertoires in cytomegalovirus infection. Study-wide points: There were HLA-C-restricted CMV-specific TCR beta clonotypes dominating the ex vivo response.

In the case of this clonotype: Its antigen is not identified.

TCRdb re-derived calls from the reads in MiXCR, one entry per CDR3 protein. The table shows under 150,000 distinct CDR3 sequences, with about 10% occurring only once. There are 15 residues in the CDR3. The V and J ends lost 6 bases and 4 bases, in that order; junction bases with no gene match: 10. Germline V gene sequence: CDR1 DFQATT, CDR2 SNEGSKA (reference sequence). The sequence was collected from a human donor in good health (CMV status not recorded). Some clones in this sample may be carry-over from other donors' samples. The sample consisted of PBMCs. The chain is built from TRBV20-1 and TRBJ1-1, with 11 bases aligning to TRBD1. The CDR3 reads CSAPPGQGVPTEAFF. The CDR3 bases are TGCAGTGCACCACCGGGACAGGGGGTGCCCACTGAAGCTTTCTTT.